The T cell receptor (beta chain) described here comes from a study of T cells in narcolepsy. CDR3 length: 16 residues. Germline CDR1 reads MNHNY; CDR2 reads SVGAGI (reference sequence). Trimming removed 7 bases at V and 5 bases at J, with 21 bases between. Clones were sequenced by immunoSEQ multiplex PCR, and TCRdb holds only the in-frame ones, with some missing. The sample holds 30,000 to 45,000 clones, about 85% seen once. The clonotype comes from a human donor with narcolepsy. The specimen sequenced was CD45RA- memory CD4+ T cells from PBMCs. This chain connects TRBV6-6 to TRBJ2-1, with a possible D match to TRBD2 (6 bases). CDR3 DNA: TGTGCCAGCACCTTGTACCCCGGGAGCCCCAACAATGAGCAGTTCTTC. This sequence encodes CASTLYPGSPNNEQFF.